This TCR beta chain is drawn from a study of T cells in Graves' hyperthyroidism and ophthalmopathy. Turning to the study itself: It was at initial diagnosis, before any treatment, that peripheral blood was collected. Study-wide findings and caveats: Stable hyperthyroidism was told apart from ophthalmopathy by a model built on 13 V-J features. The majority of expanded thyroid clonotypes above 0.001 also appeared in blood.

From RNA transcripts, TCR beta CDR3 regions were amplified. RT-PCR in the first round (using the HTBI primer set) targeted the TCR CDR3. TCRdb reprocessed the multiplex PCR reads via MiXCR and lists one record per CDR3 protein. The sample includes about 300,000 distinct CDR3 sequences, roughly 19% seen only once; the top ten take under 45%. Trimming cost V 5 bases and J 2 bases, with 10 bases left between them. Germline CDR1 is SGHTA and CDR2 is FQGNSA. The CDR3 is 13 amino acids. This clonotype was detected ten times or more. Antigen unknown. Isolation of PBMCs was performed on 8 to 10 ml fresh peripheral blood.

This TCR was sampled from a man aged 50 to 60 with Graves' ophthalmopathy. Sequenced material: blood. The chain has TRBV7-2 and TRBJ2-7, with D possibly TRBD1 on 5 matching bases. The CDR3 DNA sequence: TGTGCCAGCAGCCTTCGACAGCCCTACGAGCAGTACTTC. Its translation is CASSLRQPYEQYF.